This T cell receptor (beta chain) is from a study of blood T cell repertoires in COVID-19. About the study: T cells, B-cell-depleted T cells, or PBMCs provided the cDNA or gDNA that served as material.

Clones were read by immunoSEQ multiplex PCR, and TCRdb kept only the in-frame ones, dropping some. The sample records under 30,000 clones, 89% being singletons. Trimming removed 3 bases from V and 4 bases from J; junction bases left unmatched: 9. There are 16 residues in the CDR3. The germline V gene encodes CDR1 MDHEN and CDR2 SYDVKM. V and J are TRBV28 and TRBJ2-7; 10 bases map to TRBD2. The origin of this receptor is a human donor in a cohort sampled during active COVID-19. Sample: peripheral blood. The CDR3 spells CASSFLAGDDLYEQYF. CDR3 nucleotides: TGTGCCAGCAGTTTCCTAGCGGGGGACGACCTATACGAGCAGTACTTC.